These 4 T cell receptor beta chains originate from one sample sequenced in a study of somatic mutations in cytotoxic T cells in rheumatoid arthritis. Sequencing was performed with immunoSEQ multiplex PCR; in TCRdb, only in-frame clones are kept and a portion is missing. The data contain some 25,000 clones, 82% of them singletons. The sequenced material came from CD8+ T cells sorted from blood. These receptors all come from a man aged 45 to 65 in good health.

The chain is built from TRBV2 and TRBJ1-1; D is undetermined. CDR3 length: 11 residues. V shed 4 bases and J shed 7 bases, with 7 bases lying between them. Per the germline V gene, CDR1 is SNHLY and CDR2 is FYNNEI. CDR3 in DNA: TGTGCCAGCAGTGGAAAAAATGAAGCTTTCTTT. Protein product: CASSGKNEAFF.

V gene TRBV30 combines with J gene TRBJ2-5; D is perhaps TRBD2 (7 bases). CDR3 length: 14 residues. In germline, CDR1 is GTSNPN, CDR2 SVGIG (reference sequence). Between the trimmed V and J ends, which lost 4 bases and 2 bases, there was a span of 14 bases. The CDR3 DNA follows: TGTGCCTGGACCCGGGGAGGGGGGCAAGAGACCCAGTACTTC. Encoded protein: CAWTRGGGQETQYF.

By share, this clone ranks as medium-sized. The J gene is TRBJ2-1, the V gene TRBV7-9; no firm D call. V gave up 4 bases and J gave up 5 bases, with 12 bases separating them. CDR1 is SEHNR, CDR2 FQNEAQ, per germline (reference sequence). The CDR3 spans 14 residues. The DNA of the CDR3 is TGTGCCAGCAGCTCCCTTTATCCGAACAATGAGCAGTTCTTC. This gives the protein CASSSLYPNNEQFF.

The chain recombines TRBV7-8 with TRBJ2-7; D perhaps matches TRBD2 (5 bases). The V end was cut by 1 base, the J end by 6 bases, with 16 bases between. Germline-derived CDR1 and CDR2 are SGHVS and FQNEAQ. There are 15 residues in the CDR3. The CDR3 coding sequence is TGTGCCAGCAGCTTAGGTTTCGGGGAGTCGGGCGAGCAGTACTTC. This encodes CASSLGFGESGEQYF.